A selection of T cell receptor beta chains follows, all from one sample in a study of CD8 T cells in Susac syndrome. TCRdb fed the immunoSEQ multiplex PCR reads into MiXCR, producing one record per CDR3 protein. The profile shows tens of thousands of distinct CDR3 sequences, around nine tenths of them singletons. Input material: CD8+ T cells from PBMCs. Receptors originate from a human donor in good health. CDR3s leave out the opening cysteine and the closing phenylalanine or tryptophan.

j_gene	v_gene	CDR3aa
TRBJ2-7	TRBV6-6	ASSYSNQGAYEQY
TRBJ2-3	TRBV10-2	ASRRGTALDTQY
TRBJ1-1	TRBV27	ASQIMVGTEAF
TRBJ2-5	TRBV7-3	ASSLTGGETQY
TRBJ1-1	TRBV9	ASRAGAEDTEAF
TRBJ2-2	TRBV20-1	SATDRTYTGELF
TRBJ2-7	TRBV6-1	ASSEAQGGDYEQY
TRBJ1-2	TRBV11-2	ASSETGAHYGYT
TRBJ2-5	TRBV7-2	ASSLVDRGQETQY
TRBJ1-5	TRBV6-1	ASSPFPPTGFNQPQH
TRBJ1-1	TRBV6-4	ASSSSTEGNTEAF
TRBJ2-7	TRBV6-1	ASSDRDSYEQY
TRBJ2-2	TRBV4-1	ASSQARLAGVNTGELF
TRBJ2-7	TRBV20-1	SATSGGTYEQY
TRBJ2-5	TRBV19	ASSIVGRGAETQY
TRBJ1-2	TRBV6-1	ASHITGIGAANYGYT
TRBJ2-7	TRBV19	ASSLTSGGSYEQY
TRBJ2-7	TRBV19	ASSIVGSSYEQY
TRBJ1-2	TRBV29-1	SVEDRGGDGYT
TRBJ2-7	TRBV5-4	ASSLGQGIFDEQY
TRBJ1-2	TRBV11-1	ASSLAQAERGYGYT
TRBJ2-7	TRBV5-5	ASSISTVAYEQY
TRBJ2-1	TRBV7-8	ASSLDWRGTYNEQF
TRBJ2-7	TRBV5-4	ASSLMDRDYEQY
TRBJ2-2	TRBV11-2	ASNYRDRGTGELF
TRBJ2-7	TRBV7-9	ASTGDNYEQY
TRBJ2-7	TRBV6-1	ASSEVPGTYEQY
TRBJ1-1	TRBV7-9	ASSFTGTEAF
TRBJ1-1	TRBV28	ASSSALEGWLNTEAF
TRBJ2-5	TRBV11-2	ASSFNRALGSYQETQY
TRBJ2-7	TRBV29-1	SVSWDGSSYEQY
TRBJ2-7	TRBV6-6	ASSYSPTYEQY
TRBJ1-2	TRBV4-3	ASSQDRAWGYT
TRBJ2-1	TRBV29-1	SVTSGTSGFNEQF
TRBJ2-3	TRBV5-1	ASSLRDPVTDTQY
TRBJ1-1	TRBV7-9	ASSSHLYDIRDTEAF
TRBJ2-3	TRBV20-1	SARDPQDSSTDTQY
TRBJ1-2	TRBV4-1	ASSQETGNYGYT
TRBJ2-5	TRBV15	ATSTGVGGEETQY
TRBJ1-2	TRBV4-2	ASSQVTLWDIPNYGYT
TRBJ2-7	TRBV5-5	ASSLGAGLPPYEQY
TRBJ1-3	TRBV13	ASSLDLGSGNTIY
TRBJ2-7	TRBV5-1	ASEPGQGTYEQY
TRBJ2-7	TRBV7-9	ASSSSIEQY
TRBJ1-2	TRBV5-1	ASSNTIWRGYGYT
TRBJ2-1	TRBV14	ASSQDKLSLGTSGGFSYNEQF
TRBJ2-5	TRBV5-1	ASSMDRGHSETQY
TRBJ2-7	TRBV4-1	ASSLEMAVSYEQY
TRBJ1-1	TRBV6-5	ASTTGEGTEAF
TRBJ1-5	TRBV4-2	ASSQVSRGWGAQDQPQH
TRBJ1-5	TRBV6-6	ASRSTGGGQPQH
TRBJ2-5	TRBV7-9	ASSLSLDRVGETQY
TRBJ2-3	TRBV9	ASSAGTVSTDTQY
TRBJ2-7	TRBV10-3	AIKPGGAWEQY
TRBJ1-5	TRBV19	ASSVGPNQPQH
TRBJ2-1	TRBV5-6	ASSLAFSYNEQF
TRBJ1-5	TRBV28	ASSSGRDSNQPQH
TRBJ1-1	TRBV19	ASSMGGPEAF
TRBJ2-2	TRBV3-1	ASSQDPGNTGELF
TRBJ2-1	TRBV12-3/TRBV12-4	ASTPLAGGSYNEQF